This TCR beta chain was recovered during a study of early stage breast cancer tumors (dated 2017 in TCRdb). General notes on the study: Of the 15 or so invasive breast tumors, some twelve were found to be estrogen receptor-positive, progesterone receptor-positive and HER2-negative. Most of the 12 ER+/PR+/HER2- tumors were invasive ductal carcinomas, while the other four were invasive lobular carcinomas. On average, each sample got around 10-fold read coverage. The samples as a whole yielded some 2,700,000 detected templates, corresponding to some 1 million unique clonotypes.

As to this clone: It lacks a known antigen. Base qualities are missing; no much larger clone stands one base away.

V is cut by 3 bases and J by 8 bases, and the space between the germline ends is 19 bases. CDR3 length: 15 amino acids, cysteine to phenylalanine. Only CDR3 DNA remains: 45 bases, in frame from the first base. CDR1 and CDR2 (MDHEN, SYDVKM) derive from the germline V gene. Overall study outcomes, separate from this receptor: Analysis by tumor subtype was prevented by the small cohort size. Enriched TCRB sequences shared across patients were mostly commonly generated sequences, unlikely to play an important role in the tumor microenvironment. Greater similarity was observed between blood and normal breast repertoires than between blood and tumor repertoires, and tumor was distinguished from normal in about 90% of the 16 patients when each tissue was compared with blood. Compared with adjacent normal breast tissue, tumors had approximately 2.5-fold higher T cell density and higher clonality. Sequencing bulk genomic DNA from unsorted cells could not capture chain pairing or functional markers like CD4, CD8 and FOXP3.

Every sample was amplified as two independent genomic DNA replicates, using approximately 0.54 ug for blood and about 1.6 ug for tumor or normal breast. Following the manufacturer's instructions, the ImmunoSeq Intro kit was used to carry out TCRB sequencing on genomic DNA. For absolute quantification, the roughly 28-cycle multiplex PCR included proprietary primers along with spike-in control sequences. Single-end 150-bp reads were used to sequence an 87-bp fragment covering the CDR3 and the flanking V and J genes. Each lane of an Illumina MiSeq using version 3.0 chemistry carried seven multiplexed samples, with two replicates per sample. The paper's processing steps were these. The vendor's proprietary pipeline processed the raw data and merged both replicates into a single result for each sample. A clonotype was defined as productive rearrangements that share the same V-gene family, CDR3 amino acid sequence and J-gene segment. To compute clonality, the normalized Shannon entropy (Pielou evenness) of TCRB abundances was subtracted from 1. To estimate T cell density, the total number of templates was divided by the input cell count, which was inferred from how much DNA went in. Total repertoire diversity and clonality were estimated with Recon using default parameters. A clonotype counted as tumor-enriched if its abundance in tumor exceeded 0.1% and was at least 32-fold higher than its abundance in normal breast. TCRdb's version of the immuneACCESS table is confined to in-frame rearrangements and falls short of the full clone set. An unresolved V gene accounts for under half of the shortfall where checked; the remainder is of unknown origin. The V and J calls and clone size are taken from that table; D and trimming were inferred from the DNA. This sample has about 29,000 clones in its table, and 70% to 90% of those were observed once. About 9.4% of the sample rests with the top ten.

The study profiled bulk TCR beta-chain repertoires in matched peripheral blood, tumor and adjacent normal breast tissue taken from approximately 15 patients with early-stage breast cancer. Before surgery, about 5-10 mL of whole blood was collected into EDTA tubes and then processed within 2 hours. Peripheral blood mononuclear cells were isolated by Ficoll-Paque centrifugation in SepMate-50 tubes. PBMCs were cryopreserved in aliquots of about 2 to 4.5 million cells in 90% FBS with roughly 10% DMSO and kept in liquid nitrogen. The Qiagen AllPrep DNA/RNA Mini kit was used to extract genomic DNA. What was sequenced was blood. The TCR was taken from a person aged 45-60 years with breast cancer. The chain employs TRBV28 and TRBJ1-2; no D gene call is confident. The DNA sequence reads TGTGCCAGCAGTTTCGTGAGTCCTTCAGTCGGGGGCTACACCTTC. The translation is CASSFVSPSVGGYTF.